Below, 30 T cell receptor beta chains from the same sample are listed, as sequenced in a study of cytomegalovirus exposure and HLA in healthy donors. Primers included in the PCR were 60 Vbeta and 13 Jbeta primers. The assay was immunoSEQ multiplex PCR, and TCRdb's table has in-frame clones only and misses some. The table lists fewer than 250,000 clones, approximately 90% of them singletons. The sample consisted of PBMCs. These receptors originate from a boy aged 2 to 9 in good health and CMV-seronegative.

The rearrangement joins TRBV7-3 to TRBJ2-2; maybe TRBD2 (6 bases). This CDR3 region has 14 residues. The germline CDR1 and CDR2 sequences are SGHTA and FQGTGA. Trimming stripped 2 bases from V and 4 bases from J, with 8 bases between. As DNA, the CDR3 is TGTGCCAGCAGCTTAGGAGGGGCCACCGGGGAGCTGTTTTTT. This codes for CASSLGGATGELFF. Looking up the rest from reference TRBV7-3 and TRBJ2-2 gives the full variable domain: GAGVSQTPSNKVTEKGKYVELRCDPISGHTALYWYRQSLGQGPEFLIYFQGTGAADDSGLPNDRFFAVRPEGSVSTLKIQRTERGDSAVYLCASSLGGATGELFFGEGSRLTVL.

This clone has a single count. The junction and the germline gene differ at one end; a read error may be behind it. The gene calls are TRBV7-9 and TRBJ2-2; no clear D gene. The CDR3 contains 13 residues. Germline CDR1 SEHNR, CDR2 FQNEAQ (reference sequence). For the CDR3, the DNA is TGTTCCAGCAGCTTCAGAAGTGACGGGGAGCTGTTTTTT. It encodes CSSSFRSDGELFF.

This clone has just a few counts. This rearrangement joins TRBV28 to TRBJ1-3; the D gene is possibly TRBD1 (5 bases). The germline V and J ends were trimmed by 6 bases and 4 bases, with 19 bases remaining between them. In germline, CDR1 is MDHEN, CDR2 SYDVKM. The CDR3 extends over 16 amino acids. The CDR3 bases are TGTGCCAGCAGAAATCCTCCGGGGGGGAACGGAAACACCATATATTTT. As protein: CASRNPPGGNGNTIYF.

The rearrangement joins TRBV28 to TRBJ2-3; 9 bases match TRBD1. Per the germline V gene, CDR1 is MDHEN and CDR2 is SYDVKM. The CDR3 has 16 residues. The V gene end was trimmed by 4 bases and the J gene end by 2 bases; junction bases not matched to a gene: 7. The DNA of the CDR3 is TGTGCCAGCAGTTCAAGGACAGGGGCGGACACAGATACGCAGTATTTT. As protein: CASSSRTGADTDTQYF.

For this clone: At one boundary the junction diverges from the germline segment, which might be a read error. The V call is TRBV6-5, the J call TRBJ2-2; 9 positions match TRBD2. Germline V gene data show CDR1 as MNHEY and CDR2 as SVGAGI. The CDR3 consists of 15 residues. This chain's CDR3 is CAGSPSGMNTGELFF. In DNA, the CDR3 is TGTGCCGGCAGCCCTAGCGGGATGAACACCGGGGAGCTGTTTTTT.

This clone was seen a handful of times. CDR3 loop: CASGETQETQYF. The CDR3 coding sequence is TGCGCCAGCGGGGAGACCCAAGAGACCCAGTACTTC. The chain carries TRBV5-1 and TRBJ2-5; D possibly corresponds to TRBD2 (5 bases). This CDR3 contains 12 residues. The germline V gene encodes CDR1 SGHRS and CDR2 YFSETQ. Trimming cost V 7 bases and J 1 base, with 8 bases left between them.

The V and J genes are TRBV19 and TRBJ2-7, with 13 bases fitting TRBD2. The CDR3 covers 15 residues. Germline V gives CDR1 LNHDA, CDR2 SQIVND (reference sequence). Trimming removed 10 bases from V and 3 bases from J; junction bases left unmatched: 9. CDR3 in amino acids: CANGLAGDRFYEQYF. The CDR3 DNA reads as TGTGCCAATGGACTAGCGGGAGATCGATTCTACGAGCAGTACTTC.

The chain couples TRBV6-5 to TRBJ2-5, with a possible D match to TRBD2 (5 bases). Trimming removed 2 bases at V and 1 base at J, with 11 bases between. The CDR3 totals 15 residues. Germline CDR1 is MNHEY and CDR2 is SVGAGI. Written as DNA, the CDR3 is TGTGCCAGCAGTTACGCCACTAGTTCCCAAGAGACCCAGTACTTC. Translation gives CASSYATSSQETQYF.

The chain links TRBV5-1 to TRBJ2-7; TRBD1 matches 10 bases. Trimming cost V 0 bases and J 6 bases; bases outside gene matches: 9. Germline V gene lookup returns CDR1 SGHRS and CDR2 YFSETQ. CDR3 length: 16 amino acids. The CDR3: CASSLGAGQGSREQYF. CDR3 DNA: TGCGCCAGCAGCTTGGGGGCGGGACAGGGGAGTCGCGAGCAGTACTTC.

The V and J genes are TRBV28 and TRBJ2-3, with 11 nucleotides matching TRBD2. The CDR3 has 16 amino acids. Germline V gives CDR1 MDHEN, CDR2 SYDVKM. With 3 bases clipped from V and 4 bases from J, the junction kept 6 bases outside the gene matches. CDR3 sequence (DNA): TGTGCCAGCAGTTTTAGACTAGCGGGACGTGCAGATACGCAGTATTTT. It yields the protein CASSFRLAGRADTQYF.

This clone was observed a handful of times. The chain combines TRBV5-1 with TRBJ2-3; 12 nucleotides align to TRBD2. The CDR3 totals 16 residues. In germline, CDR1 is SGHRS, CDR2 YFSETQ. With V trimmed by 4 bases and J by 3 bases, 6 bases remained unmatched. CDR3 in DNA: TGCGCCAGCAGCGGCGGACTAGCGGGGTGGACAGATACGCAGTATTTT. Protein sequence: CASSGGLAGWTDTQYF.

The chain joins TRBV9 to TRBJ1-3, with D maybe TRBD1 (5 bases). The CDR3 length is 17 residues. Trimming removed 2 bases at V and 0 bases at J, with 15 bases between. Germline assignment: CDR1 SGDLS and CDR2 YYNGEE. The CDR3 nucleotides read TGTGCCAGCAGCGTTACGACAGATCAAGGCTCTGGAAACACCATATATTTT. It yields the protein CASSVTTDQGSGNTIYF.

This chain connects TRBV19 to TRBJ2-1; maybe TRBD2 (7 bases). Trimming removed 1 base at V and 5 bases at J, with 12 bases between. This CDR3 comprises 15 residues. Germline loops: CDR1 LNHDA, CDR2 SQIVND (reference sequence). The CDR3 sequence is CASSIGGGAHNEQFF. CDR3 DNA: TGTGCCAGTAGTATAGGAGGGGGGGCCCACAATGAGCAGTTCTTC.

This clone showed up just once. The CDR3 region is CASSLAPGLGNQPQHF. The CDR3 DNA is TGTGCCAGCAGCTTAGCGCCAGGGTTAGGCAATCAGCCCCAGCATTTT. The chain is built from TRBV7-9 and TRBJ1-5, with D perhaps TRBD1 (5 bases). Trimming removed 0 bases at V and 2 bases at J, with 11 bases between. Germline assignment: CDR1 SEHNR and CDR2 FQNEAQ (reference sequence). The CDR3 contains 16 residues. Filled out from reference TRBV7-9 and TRBJ1-5, the complete variable domain reads DTGVSQNPRHKITKRGQNVTFRCDPISEHNRLYWYRQTLGQGPEFLTYFQNEAQLEKSRLLSDRFSAERPKGSFSTLEIQRTEQGDSAMYLCASSLAPGLGNQPQHFGDGTRLSIL.

The genes are TRBV4-1 and TRBJ2-5; tentative D call: TRBD2 (7 bases). The J call could be wrong; TRBJ2-7 is a better fit for the DNA end. This CDR3 comprises 15 residues. Germline values: CDR1 MGHRA, CDR2 YSYEKL. CDR3 region: CASSQTGGSSFEQYF. As DNA, the CDR3 is TGCGCCAGCAGCCAAACGGGGGGCTCGAGCTTCGAGCAGTACTTC.

V is TRBV5-6 and J is TRBJ1-4, with a possible D match to TRBD1 (5 bases). V lost 1 base and J lost 7, with 14 bases in between. The CDR3 runs to 15 residues. Germline CDR1 is SGHDT and CDR2 is YYEEEE. CDR3 sequence reads: CASSLISGPGEKLFF. The CDR3 region has the DNA TGTGCCAGCAGCTTGATATCAGGGCCGGGTGAAAAACTGTTTTTT. The whole variable domain, filled in from reference TRBV5-6 and TRBJ1-4, reads DAGVTQSPTHLIKTRGQQVTLRCSPKSGHDTVSWYQQALGQGPQFIFQYYEEEERQRGNFPDRFSGHQFPNYSSELNVNALLLGDSALYLCASSLISGPGEKLFFGSGTQLSVL.

This clone was found once. The chain is built from TRBV19 and TRBJ2-2, with 7 bases that match TRBD2. Germline V CDR1 and CDR2: LNHDA, SQIVND (reference sequence). This CDR3 contains 14 residues. Unmatched junction bases numbered 3, after V lost 3 bases and J lost 5 bases. CDR3 nucleotides: TGTGCCAGTAGTATTGCGGGGGAAACCGGGGAGCTGTTTTTT. Its translation is CASSIAGETGELFF.

The rearrangement joins TRBV6-1 to TRBJ1-6; D is possibly TRBD1 (6 bases). Deletions cut 3 bases from V and 6 bases from J, with 15 bases between. This CDR3 has 16 amino acids. Germline V gives CDR1 MNHNS, CDR2 SASEGT. CDR3 sequence (DNA): TGTGCCAGCAGTGAGGACAGCCGGAGGCCTAATTCACCCCTCCACTTT. Protein sequence: CASSEDSRRPNSPLHF.

This chain links TRBV6-5 with TRBJ1-6; 10 bases match TRBD1. CDR1 is MNHEY, CDR2 SVGAGI, per germline. The trim removed 5 bases at V and 8 bases at J, leaving 6 bases unmatched. CDR3 size: 15 residues. CDR3 sequence reads: CASSLRDRGHSPLHF. CDR3 DNA sequence: TGTGCCAGCAGTCTCCGGGACAGGGGACATTCACCCCTCCACTTT.

The rearrangement links TRBV6-4 to TRBJ2-1, with a weak D call TRBD1 (6 bases). Trimming stripped 4 bases from V and 0 bases from J, with 10 bases between. Germline V lookup: CDR1 MRHNA, CDR2 SNTAGT. The CDR3 is made up of 15 amino acids. The CDR3 nucleotides are TGTGCCAGCAGTGTCCAGGGGAGCTCCTACAATGAGCAGTTCTTC. This encodes CASSVQGSSYNEQFF.

This chain joins TRBV30 and TRBJ2-6; D is uncertain. This CDR3 spans 14 amino acids. The V gene lost 1 base and the J gene lost 4 bases, with 8 bases spanning the gap. Germline V gene sequence: CDR1 GTSNPN, CDR2 SVGIG (reference sequence). CDR3 sequence reads: CAWSGHLGANVLTF. CDR3 in DNA: TGTGCCTGGAGTGGACATCTAGGGGCCAACGTCCTGACTTTC.

The chain joins TRBV5-5 to TRBJ2-5, with 7 bases that match TRBD1. This CDR3 is 14 amino acids long. CDR1 and CDR2 (germline): SGHKS, YYEKEE (reference sequence). V lost 3 bases to trimming and J lost 5 bases; unmatched junction nucleotides: 7. The CDR3 spells CASSSRQGGETQYF. The CDR3 DNA sequence: TGTGCCAGCAGCTCGCGACAGGGTGGGGAGACCCAGTACTTC.

The rearrangement links TRBV7-4 to TRBJ2-5, with D perhaps matching TRBD2 (5 bases). Germline assignment: CDR1 SGHVT and CDR2 SQSDAQ. The ends were cut back, 5 bases at V and 1 base at J, with 14 bases in the middle. This CDR3 has 15 amino acids. This CDR3 reads CASSPPSGPQETQYF. The CDR3 DNA follows: TGTGCCAGCAGCCCCCCCAGCGGCCCCCAAGAGACCCAGTACTTC.

This clone was observed a handful of times. This chain links TRBV4-2 with TRBJ2-7; 7 bases align to TRBD2. The germline V gene encodes CDR1 LGHNA and CDR2 YNFKEQ. V lost 4 bases to trimming and J lost 2 bases; unmatched junction nucleotides: 5. The CDR3 has 14 amino acids. Here the CDR3 reads CASSLSGKAYEQYF. CDR3 DNA: TGTGCCAGCAGCCTAAGCGGGAAAGCCTACGAGCAGTACTTC.

The chain links TRBV13 to TRBJ2-7; 7 positions match TRBD2. Losses at the gene ends were 1 base for V and 3 bases for J; bases not matched to a gene: 15. CDR1 and CDR2 from the germline V gene are PRHDT and FYEKMQ (reference sequence). This CDR3 has 18 amino acids. Here the CDR3 reads CASSLALGGSIPGYEQYF. Written as DNA, the CDR3 is TGTGCCAGCAGCTTAGCCCTCGGCGGGAGCATTCCGGGCTACGAGCAGTACTTC.

The rearrangement joins TRBV19 to TRBJ1-5; a weak D match, TRBD1 (6 bases). Germline lookup yields CDR1 LNHDA and CDR2 SQIVND (reference sequence). This CDR3 comprises 14 residues. Trimming removed 3 bases from V and 3 bases from J, with 9 bases in between. The CDR3 DNA sequence: TGTGCCAGTAGTATTCAGGGGTCCAATCAGCCCCAGCATTTT. It codes for CASSIQGSNQPQHF.

The gene calls are TRBV2 and TRBJ2-5, with 12 bases aligning to TRBD1. Losses at the gene ends were 6 bases for V and 2 bases for J; bases not matched to a gene: 4. CDR1 is SNHLY, CDR2 FYNNEI, per germline. The length of the CDR3 is 15 residues. CDR3 amino acids: CASRGDRGHQETQYF. CDR3 nucleotides: TGTGCCAGCAGGGGGGACAGGGGGCATCAAGAGACCCAGTACTTC.

The rearrangement links TRBV6-5 to TRBJ2-1, with TRBD2 matching over 9 bases. Germline CDR1 MNHEY, CDR2 SVGAGI. V shed 8 bases and J 7 bases; nucleotides not matched to a gene: 9. The CDR3 loop spans 14 amino acids. This CDR3 is CASAGTSPINEQFF. Written as DNA, the CDR3 is TGTGCCAGCGCCGGGACTAGCCCTATTAATGAGCAGTTCTTC.

Concerning this clone: The junction differs from germline at one of its ends, possibly a read error. Other DNA variants within this sample encode the same CDR3. The chain couples TRBV4-1 to TRBJ1-1; 11 bases match TRBD1. Germline-derived CDR1 and CDR2 are MGHRA and YSYEKL. The CDR3 length is 18 residues. CDR3 sequence reads: CASSQEPGTGGPNTEAFF. DNA of the CDR3: TGCGCCAGCAGCCAGGAGCCAGGGACAGGGGGGCCGAACACTGAAGCCTTCTTT.

V and J are TRBV30 and TRBJ1-2; D gene unclear. This CDR3 spans 10 amino acids. V lost 4 bases to trimming and J lost 8 bases, with 8 bases between them. Germline V gene lookup returns CDR1 GTSNPN and CDR2 SVGIG (reference sequence). CDR3 sequence: CAWKTRGYTF. The CDR3 DNA reads as TGTGCCTGGAAAACCAGAGGCTACACCTTC.